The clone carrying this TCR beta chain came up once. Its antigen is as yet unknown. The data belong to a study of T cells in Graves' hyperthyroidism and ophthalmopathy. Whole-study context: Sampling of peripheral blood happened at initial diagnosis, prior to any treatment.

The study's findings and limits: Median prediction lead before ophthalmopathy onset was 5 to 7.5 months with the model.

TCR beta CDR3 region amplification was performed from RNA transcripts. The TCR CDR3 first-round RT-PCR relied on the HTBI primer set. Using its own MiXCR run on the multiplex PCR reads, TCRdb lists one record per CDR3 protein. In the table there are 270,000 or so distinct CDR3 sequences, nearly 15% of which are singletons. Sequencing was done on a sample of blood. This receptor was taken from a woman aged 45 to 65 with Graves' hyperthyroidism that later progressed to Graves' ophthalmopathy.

CDR3 sequence reads: CAISEGGPRYGYTF. CDR3 bases: TGTGCCATCAGTGAGGGGGGGCCGCGCTATGGCTACACCTTC. V and J are TRBV10-3 and TRBJ1-2; tentative D call: TRBD1 (6 bases). This CDR3 is 14 amino acids long. Trimming took off 2 bases at V and 4 bases at J, with 11 bases between the two ends. Germline CDR1 ENHRY, CDR2 SYGVKD.